These 13 T cell receptor beta chains originate from one sample sequenced in a study of shared clonotypes between healthy human individuals. The assay was immunoSEQ multiplex PCR, and TCRdb's table has in-frame clones only and misses some. Among about 490,000 clones, 70% to 80% were seen once, and the ten largest hold roughly 12%. Sequenced: PBMCs. All receptors derive from a woman between 40 and 50 years old in good health. Some clones in this sample may be carry-over from other donors' samples.

CDR3 nucleotides: TGTGCCAGCAGCCCCCTGGGACAGAGCTATGGCTACACCTTC. This translates into CASSPLGQSYGYTF. This chain joins TRBV7-6 and TRBJ1-2; 7 bases match TRBD1. V lost 5 bases and J lost 4; bases outside the gene matches: 7. This CDR3 region has 14 residues. Germline V CDR1 and CDR2: SGHVS, FNYEAQ.

The CDR3 here is CASSFVGIEGYEQYF. The CDR3 region has the DNA TGTGCCAGCAGCTTTGTAGGGATTGAGGGCTACGAGCAGTACTTC. The J gene is TRBJ2-7, the V gene TRBV7-9; a possible D gene is TRBD2 (5 bases). Germline CDR1 and CDR2: SEHNR and FQNEAQ (reference sequence). V shed 3 bases and J shed 3 bases, with 15 bases lying between them. CDR3 length equals 15 residues.

The J gene is TRBJ2-7, the V gene TRBV2, with D maybe TRBD2 (6 bases). V lost 9 bases and J 0 bases, leaving 15 bases between the germline ends. Germline values: CDR1 SNHLY, CDR2 FYNNEI. This CDR3 is 14 amino acids long. The CDR3 sequence: CASGGTASSYEQYF. The CDR3 nucleotides read TGTGCCAGTGGCGGGACGGCTAGCTCCTACGAGCAGTACTTC.

A few counts support this clone. The chain employs TRBV30 and TRBJ2-3; TRBD2 matches at 8 bases. CDR3 length equals 15 residues. Germline CDR1 and CDR2: GTSNPN and SVGIG (reference sequence). V trimming: 3 bases; J trimming: 3 bases; junction bases outside the gene matches: 8. CDR3 region: CAWSMGLGGTDTQYF. CDR3 DNA sequence: TGTGCCTGGAGCATGGGACTAGGTGGAACAGATACGCAGTATTTT.

The chain recombines TRBV19 with TRBJ2-7, with a tentative D call TRBD2 (6 bases). The germline V gene encodes CDR1 LNHDA and CDR2 SQIVND (reference sequence). V was cut by 6 bases and J by 6 bases, with 9 bases left in between. The CDR3 contains 11 residues. CDR3 region: CASRAGIEQYF. DNA of the CDR3: TGTGCCAGTAGGGCGGGAATCGAGCAGTACTTC.

The chain carries TRBV5-6 and TRBJ2-2; 9 bases match TRBD1. Trimming removed 4 bases from V and 6 bases from J; junction bases left unmatched: 13. The CDR3 is 17 residues long. Per germline, CDR1 SGHDT and CDR2 YYEEEE. DNA of the CDR3: TGTGCCAGCAGCCGAACACCCGGGACAGGGAGGCCCGGGGAGCTGTTTTTT. Translation gives CASSRTPGTGRPGELFF.

The V gene is TRBV7-2, the J gene TRBJ1-2, with D perhaps matching TRBD1 (5 bases). Germline V gene data show CDR1 as SGHTA and CDR2 as FQGNSA. Trimming removed 5 bases from V and 4 bases from J, with 11 bases in between. The CDR3 is made up of 13 amino acids. DNA for the CDR3: TGTGCCAGCAGCCGGGGGATGGGCTATGGCTACACCTTC. It specifies CASSRGMGYGYTF.

The chain has TRBV20-1 and TRBJ2-1, with D tentatively TRBD1 (5 bases). The ends were cut back, 6 bases at V and 7 bases at J, with 7 bases in the middle. CDR3 length: 10 residues. Germline lookup yields CDR1 DFQATT and CDR2 SNEGSKA (reference sequence). The CDR3 DNA is TGCAGTGCACGACAGAATGAGCAGTTCTTC. Translated, it gives CSARQNEQFF.

The chain recombines TRBV7-9 with TRBJ2-2, with D perhaps matching TRBD2 (5 bases). This CDR3 is built from 17 residues. Trimming cost V 5 bases and J 6 bases, with 22 bases left between them. Germline CDR1 reads SEHNR; CDR2 reads FQNEAQ (reference sequence). CDR3 in amino acids: CASSPLLREGGPGELFF. Written as DNA, the CDR3 is TGTGCCAGCAGCCCACTGTTGAGGGAAGGAGGACCCGGGGAGCTGTTTTTT.

The V and J genes are TRBV28 and TRBJ1-2; D unresolved. The germline CDR1 and CDR2 sequences are MDHEN and SYDVKM. With 5 bases removed from V and 0 bases from J, the gap between germline ends came to 16 bases. The CDR3 spans 16 residues. CDR3 region: CASSPPPGRANYGYTF. The CDR3 DNA follows: TGTGCCAGCAGTCCACCGCCGGGCCGAGCTAACTATGGCTACACCTTC.

V usage is TRBV7-6 and J usage is TRBJ2-2; 10 nucleotides align to TRBD2. With 0 bases clipped from V and 3 bases from J, the junction kept 4 bases outside the gene matches. The CDR3 is made up of 17 amino acids. CDR1 SGHVS and CDR2 FNYEAQ come from the germline V gene. CDR3 DNA: TGTGCCAGCAGCTTAGCCCGGACTAGCGGCTACACCGGGGAGCTGTTTTTT. Its translation is CASSLARTSGYTGELFF.

This clone was picked up a small number of times. The V gene is TRBV14, the J gene TRBJ2-7; 13 bases are shared with TRBD2. CDR3 length equals 20 residues. From germline, CDR1 is SGHDN and CDR2 FVKESK. Trimming removed 0 bases from V and 6 bases from J; junction bases left unmatched: 17. CDR3 sequence reads: CASSQDGVGLAGVIPSEQYF. The CDR3, as DNA: TGTGCCAGCAGCCAAGATGGTGTAGGACTAGCGGGAGTGATCCCCTCCGAGCAGTACTTC.

The chain joins TRBV7-9 to TRBJ1-2, with TRBD1 matching over 8 bases. Germline-derived CDR1 and CDR2 are SEHNR and FQNEAQ (reference sequence). V lost 5 bases to trimming and J lost 4 bases; unmatched junction nucleotides: 6. The CDR3 spans 14 residues. CDR3 in DNA: TGTGCCAGCAGCCTTACGACAGGGGTCTATGGCTACACCTTC. Its protein product is CASSLTTGVYGYTF.